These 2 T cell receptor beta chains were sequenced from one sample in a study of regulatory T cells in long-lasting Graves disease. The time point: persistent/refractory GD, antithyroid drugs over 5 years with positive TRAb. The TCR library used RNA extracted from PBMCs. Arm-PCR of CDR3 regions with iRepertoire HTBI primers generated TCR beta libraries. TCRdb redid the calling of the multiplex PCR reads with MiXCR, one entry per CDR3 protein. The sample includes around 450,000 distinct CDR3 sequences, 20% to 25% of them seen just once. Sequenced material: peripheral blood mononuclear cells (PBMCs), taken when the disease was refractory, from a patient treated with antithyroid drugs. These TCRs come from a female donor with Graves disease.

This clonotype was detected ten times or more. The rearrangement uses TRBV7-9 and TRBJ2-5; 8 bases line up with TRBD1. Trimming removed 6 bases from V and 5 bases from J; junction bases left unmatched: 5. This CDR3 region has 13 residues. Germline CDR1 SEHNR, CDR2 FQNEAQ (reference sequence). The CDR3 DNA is TGTGCCAGCAGTTTGAACAGGGGGGAGACCCAGTACTTC. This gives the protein CASSLNRGETQYF.

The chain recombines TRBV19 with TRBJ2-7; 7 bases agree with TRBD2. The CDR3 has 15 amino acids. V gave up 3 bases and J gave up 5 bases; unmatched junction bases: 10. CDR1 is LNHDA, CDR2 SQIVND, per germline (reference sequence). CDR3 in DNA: TGTGCCAGTAGTATCTGGCGGGAGCCCCTCCACGAGCAGTACTTC. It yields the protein CASSIWREPLHEQYF.